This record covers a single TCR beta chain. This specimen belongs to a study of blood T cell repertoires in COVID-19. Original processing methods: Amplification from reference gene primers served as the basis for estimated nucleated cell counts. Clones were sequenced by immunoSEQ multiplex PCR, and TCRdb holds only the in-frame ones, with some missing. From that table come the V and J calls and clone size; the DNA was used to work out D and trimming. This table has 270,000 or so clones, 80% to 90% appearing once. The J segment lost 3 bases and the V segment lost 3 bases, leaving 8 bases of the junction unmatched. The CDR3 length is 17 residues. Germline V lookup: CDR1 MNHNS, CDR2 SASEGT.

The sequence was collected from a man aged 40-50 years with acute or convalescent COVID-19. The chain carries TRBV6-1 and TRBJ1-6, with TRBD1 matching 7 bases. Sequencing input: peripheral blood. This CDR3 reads CASSEIEGALYNSPLHF. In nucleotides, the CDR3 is TGTGCCAGCAGTGAGATTGAGGGGGCCCTCTATAATTCACCCCTCCACTTT.